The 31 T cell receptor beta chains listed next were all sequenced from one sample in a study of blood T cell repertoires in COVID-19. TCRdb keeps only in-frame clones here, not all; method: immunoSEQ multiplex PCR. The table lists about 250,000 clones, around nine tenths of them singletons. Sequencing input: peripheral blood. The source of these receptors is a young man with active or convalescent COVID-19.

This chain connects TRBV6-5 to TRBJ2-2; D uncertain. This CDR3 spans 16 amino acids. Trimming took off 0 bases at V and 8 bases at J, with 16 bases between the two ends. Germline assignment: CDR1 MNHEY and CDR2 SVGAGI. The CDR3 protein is CASSYSRFFSPGELFF. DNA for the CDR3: TGTGCCAGCAGTTACTCCCGTTTTTTTAGTCCTGGGGAGCTGTTTTTT.

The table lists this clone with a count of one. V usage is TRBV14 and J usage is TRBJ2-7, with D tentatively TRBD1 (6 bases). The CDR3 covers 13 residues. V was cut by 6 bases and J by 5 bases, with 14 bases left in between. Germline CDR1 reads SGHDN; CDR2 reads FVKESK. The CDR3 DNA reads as TGTGCCAGCAGACTTACAGGGTCCAACGAGCAGTACTTC. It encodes CASRLTGSNEQYF.

DNA of the CDR3: TGTGCCAGCCTCCCCGGGGGGCTCGGAAACACCATATATTTT. Protein sequence: CASLPGGLGNTIYF. V is TRBV28 and J is TRBJ1-3, with D possibly being TRBD1 (6 bases). Germline CDR1 is MDHEN and CDR2 is SYDVKM. Trimming removed 8 bases at V and 4 bases at J, with 15 bases between. The CDR3 is 14 residues long.

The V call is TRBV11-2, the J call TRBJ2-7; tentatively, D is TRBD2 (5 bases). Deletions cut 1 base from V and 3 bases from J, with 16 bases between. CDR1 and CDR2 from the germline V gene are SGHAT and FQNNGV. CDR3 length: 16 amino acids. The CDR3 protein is CASSLGPRPGNYEQYF. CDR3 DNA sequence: TGTGCCAGCAGCTTAGGTCCCCGGCCGGGGAACTACGAGCAGTACTTC. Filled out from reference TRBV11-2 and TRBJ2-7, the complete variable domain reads EAGVAQSPRYKIIEKRQSVAFWCNPISGHATLYWYQQILGQGPKLLIQFQNNGVVDDSQLPKDRFSAERLKGVDSTLKIQPAKLEDSAVYLCASSLGPRPGNYEQYFGPGTRLTVT.

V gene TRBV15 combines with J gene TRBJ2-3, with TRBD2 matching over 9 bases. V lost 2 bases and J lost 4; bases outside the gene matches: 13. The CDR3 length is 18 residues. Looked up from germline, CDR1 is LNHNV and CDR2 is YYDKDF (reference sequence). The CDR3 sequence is CATSRLFSGRRIADTQYF. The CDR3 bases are TGTGCCACCAGCAGACTGTTCAGCGGGAGGCGTATAGCAGATACGCAGTATTTT.

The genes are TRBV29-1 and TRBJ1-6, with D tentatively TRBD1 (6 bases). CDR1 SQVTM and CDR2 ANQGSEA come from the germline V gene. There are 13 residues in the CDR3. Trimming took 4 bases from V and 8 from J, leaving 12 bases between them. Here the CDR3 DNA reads TGCAGCGTTGGGAGCAGGGGTGATTCACCCCTCCACTTT. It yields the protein CSVGSRGDSPLHF.

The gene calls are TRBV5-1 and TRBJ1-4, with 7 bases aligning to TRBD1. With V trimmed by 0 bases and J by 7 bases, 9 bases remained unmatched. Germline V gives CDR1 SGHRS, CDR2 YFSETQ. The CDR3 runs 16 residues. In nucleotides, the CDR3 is TGCGCCAGCAGCTTGGTAGGGGGCATTTCGGGTGAAAAACTGTTTTTT. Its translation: CASSLVGGISGEKLFF.

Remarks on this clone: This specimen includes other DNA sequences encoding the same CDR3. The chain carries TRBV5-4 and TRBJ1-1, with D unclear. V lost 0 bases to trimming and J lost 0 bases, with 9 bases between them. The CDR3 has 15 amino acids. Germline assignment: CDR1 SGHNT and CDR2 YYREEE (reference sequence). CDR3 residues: CASSLAGGMNTEAFF. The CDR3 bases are TGTGCCAGCAGCTTGGCCGGAGGGATGAACACTGAAGCTTTCTTT.

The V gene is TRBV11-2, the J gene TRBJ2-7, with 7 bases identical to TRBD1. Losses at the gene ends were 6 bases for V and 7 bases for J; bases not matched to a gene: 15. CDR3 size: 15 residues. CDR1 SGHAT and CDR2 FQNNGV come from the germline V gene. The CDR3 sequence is CASSNTGTETREQYF. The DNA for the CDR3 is TGTGCCAGCAGTAACACCGGGACAGAAACAAGGGAGCAGTACTTC.

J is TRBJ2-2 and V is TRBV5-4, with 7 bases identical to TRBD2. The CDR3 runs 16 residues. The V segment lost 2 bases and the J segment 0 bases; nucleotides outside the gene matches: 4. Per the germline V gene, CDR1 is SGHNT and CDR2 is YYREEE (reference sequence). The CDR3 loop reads CASSLMAGANTGELFF. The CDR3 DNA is TGTGCCAGCAGCTTAATGGCGGGAGCGAACACCGGGGAGCTGTTTTTT.

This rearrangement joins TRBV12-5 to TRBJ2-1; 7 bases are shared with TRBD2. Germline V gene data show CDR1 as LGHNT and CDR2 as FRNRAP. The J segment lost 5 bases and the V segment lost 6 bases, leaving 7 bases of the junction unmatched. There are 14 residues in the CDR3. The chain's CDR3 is CASGRSGADNEQFF. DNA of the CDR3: TGTGCTAGTGGCAGAAGCGGGGCGGACAATGAGCAGTTCTTC.

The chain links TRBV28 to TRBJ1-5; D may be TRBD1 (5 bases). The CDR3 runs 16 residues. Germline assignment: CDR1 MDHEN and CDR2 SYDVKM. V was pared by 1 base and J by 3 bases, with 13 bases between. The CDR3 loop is CASSLSQGTFNQPQHF. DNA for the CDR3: TGTGCCAGCAGTTTATCCCAGGGAACTTTCAATCAGCCCCAGCATTTT.

CDR3 in DNA: TGTGCCAGCAGAACAAGACTAGCGGGCTATCCGTACAATGAGCAGTTCTTC. The encoded protein is CASRTRLAGYPYNEQFF. The chain has TRBV28 and TRBJ2-1, with 10 bases aligning to TRBD2. V was clipped by 6 bases and J by 4 bases; unmatched bases: 12. Germline CDR1 MDHEN, CDR2 SYDVKM. The CDR3 length is 17 residues.

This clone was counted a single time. The CDR3 reads CASSDSTVFQPQHF. CDR3 coding DNA: TGTGCCAGCAGTGACTCAACGGTCTTCCAGCCCCAGCATTTT. The V call is TRBV6-4, the J call TRBJ1-5; D is undetermined. The CDR3 extends over 14 amino acids. Germline CDR1 MRHNA, CDR2 SNTAGT. V shed 0 bases and J shed 7 bases, with 10 bases lying between them.

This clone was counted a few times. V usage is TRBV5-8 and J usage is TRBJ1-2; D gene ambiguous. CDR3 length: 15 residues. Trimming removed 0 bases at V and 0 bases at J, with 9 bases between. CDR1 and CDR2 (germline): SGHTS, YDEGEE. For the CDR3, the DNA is TGTGCCAGCAGCTTGGAGCCCACTTCTAACTATGGCTACACCTTC. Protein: CASSLEPTSNYGYTF.

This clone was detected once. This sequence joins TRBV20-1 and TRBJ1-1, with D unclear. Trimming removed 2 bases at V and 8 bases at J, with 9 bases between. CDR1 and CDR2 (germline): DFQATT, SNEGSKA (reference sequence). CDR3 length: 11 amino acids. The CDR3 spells CSARQAGEAFF. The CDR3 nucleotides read TGCAGTGCTAGACAGGCGGGCGAAGCTTTCTTT.

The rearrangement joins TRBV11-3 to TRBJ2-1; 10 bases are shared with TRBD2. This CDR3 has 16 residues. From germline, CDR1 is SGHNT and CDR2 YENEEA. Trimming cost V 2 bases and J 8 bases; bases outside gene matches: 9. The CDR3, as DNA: TGTGCCAGCAGCTTAATAGGGTCTAGCGGGAGCGATGAGCAGTTCTTC. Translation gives CASSLIGSSGSDEQFF.

The CDR3 region has the DNA TGTGCCAGCAGCCAGAGTGACTATGGCTACACCTTC. Amino acid sequence: CASSQSDYGYTF. This chain connects TRBV3-1 (or the pseudogene TRBV3-2) to TRBJ1-2, with unresolved D. CDR1 is LGHDT and CDR2 is YNNKEL in the germline V gene (reference sequence). The CDR3 covers 12 residues. V was clipped by 3 bases and J by 3 bases, with 5 bases between them.

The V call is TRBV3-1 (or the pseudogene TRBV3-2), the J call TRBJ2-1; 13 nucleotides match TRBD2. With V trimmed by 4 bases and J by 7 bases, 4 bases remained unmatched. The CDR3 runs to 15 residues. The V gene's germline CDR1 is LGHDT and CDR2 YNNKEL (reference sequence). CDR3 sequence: CASSLTTSGRNEQFF. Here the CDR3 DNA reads TGTGCCAGCAGCCTAACGACTAGCGGGAGGAATGAGCAGTTCTTC.

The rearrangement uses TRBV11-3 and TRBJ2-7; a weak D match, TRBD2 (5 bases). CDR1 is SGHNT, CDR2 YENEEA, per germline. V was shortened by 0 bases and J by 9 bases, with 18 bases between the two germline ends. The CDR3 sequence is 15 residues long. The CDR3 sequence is CASSLDGTGNPVQYF. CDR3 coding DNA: TGTGCCAGCAGCTTAGACGGTACCGGGAACCCGGTGCAGTACTTC.

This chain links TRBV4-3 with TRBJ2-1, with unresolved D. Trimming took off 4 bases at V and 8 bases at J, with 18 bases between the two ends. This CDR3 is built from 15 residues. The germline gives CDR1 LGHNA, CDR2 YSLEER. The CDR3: CASSRKTEPNDEQFF. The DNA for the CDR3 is TGCGCCAGCAGCCGAAAAACTGAGCCGAACGATGAGCAGTTCTTC.

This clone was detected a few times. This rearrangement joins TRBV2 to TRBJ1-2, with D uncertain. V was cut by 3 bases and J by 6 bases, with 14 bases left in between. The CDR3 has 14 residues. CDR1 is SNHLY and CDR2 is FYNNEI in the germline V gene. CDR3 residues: CASSEEGARDGYTF. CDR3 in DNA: TGTGCCAGCAGTGAGGAGGGTGCTAGGGATGGCTACACCTTC.

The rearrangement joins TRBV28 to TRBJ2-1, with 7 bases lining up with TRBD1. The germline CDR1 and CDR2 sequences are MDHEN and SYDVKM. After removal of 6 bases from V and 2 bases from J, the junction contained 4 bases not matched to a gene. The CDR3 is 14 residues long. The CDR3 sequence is CASRTGTAYNEQFF. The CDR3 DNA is TGTGCCAGCAGAACCGGGACAGCCTACAATGAGCAGTTCTTC.

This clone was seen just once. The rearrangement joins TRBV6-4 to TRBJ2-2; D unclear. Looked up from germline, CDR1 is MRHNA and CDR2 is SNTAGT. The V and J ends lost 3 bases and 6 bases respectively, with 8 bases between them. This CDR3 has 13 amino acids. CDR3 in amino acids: CASSDLFAGELFF. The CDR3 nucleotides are TGTGCCAGCAGTGATCTTTTTGCCGGGGAGCTGTTTTTT.

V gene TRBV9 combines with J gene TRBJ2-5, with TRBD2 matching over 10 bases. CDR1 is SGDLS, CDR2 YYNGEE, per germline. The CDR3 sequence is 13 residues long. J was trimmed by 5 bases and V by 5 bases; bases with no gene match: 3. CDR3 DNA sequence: TGTGCCAGCAGGTCTAGCGGGAGCGAGACCCAGTACTTC. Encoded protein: CASRSSGSETQYF.

The CDR3, as DNA: TGTGCCAGCAGCCGACAGGGTTACCAGCCCCAGCATTTT. Translating it yields CASSRQGYQPQHF. The chain is built from TRBV11-2 and TRBJ1-5, with TRBD1 identical over 7 bases. The junction had 5 bases not matched to a gene; V was cut back by 5 bases and J by 7 bases. The CDR3 sequence is 13 residues long. CDR1 is SGHAT and CDR2 is FQNNGV in the germline V gene.

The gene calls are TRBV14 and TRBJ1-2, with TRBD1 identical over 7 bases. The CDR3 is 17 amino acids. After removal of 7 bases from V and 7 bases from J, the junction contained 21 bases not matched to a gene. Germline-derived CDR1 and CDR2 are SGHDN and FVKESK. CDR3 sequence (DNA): TGTGCCAGCAACCGCAGTGAGACAGGGAGCTCCCCCTGTGGCTACACCTTC. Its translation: CASNRSETGSSPCGYTF.

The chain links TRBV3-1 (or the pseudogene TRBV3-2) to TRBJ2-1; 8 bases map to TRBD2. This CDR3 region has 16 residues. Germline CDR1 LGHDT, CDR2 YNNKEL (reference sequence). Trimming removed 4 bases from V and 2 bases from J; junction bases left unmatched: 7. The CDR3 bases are TGTGCCAGCAGCCCCTGGGGCGGGAGGACCTACAATGAGCAGTTCTTC. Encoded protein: CASSPWGGRTYNEQFF.

CDR3 in amino acids: CASSLGLVSPAFF. The CDR3 DNA sequence: TGTGCCAGCAGCTTGGGCCTGGTAAGTCCAGCTTTCTTT. The rearrangement uses TRBV11-2 and TRBJ1-1; D remains unclear. The CDR3 extends over 13 amino acids. Trimming took off 3 bases at V and 10 bases at J, with 15 bases between the two ends. The V gene's germline CDR1 is SGHAT and CDR2 FQNNGV.

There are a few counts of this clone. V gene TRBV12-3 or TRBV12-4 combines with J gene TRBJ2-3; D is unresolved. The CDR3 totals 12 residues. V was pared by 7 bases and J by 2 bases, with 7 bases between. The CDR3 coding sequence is TGTGCCAGCAAACGAGACACAGATACGCAGTATTTT. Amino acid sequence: CASKRDTDTQYF.

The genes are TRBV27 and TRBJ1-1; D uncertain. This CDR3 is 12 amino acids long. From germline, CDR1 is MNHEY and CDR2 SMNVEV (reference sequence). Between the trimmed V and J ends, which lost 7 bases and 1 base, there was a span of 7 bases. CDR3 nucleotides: TGTGCCAGCAAACATTCGAACACTGAAGCTTTCTTT. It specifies CASKHSNTEAFF.